Described below is a single TCR beta chain sequence and its context. Its target is not known. This record belongs to a study of T cell responses to AZD1222 COVID-19 vaccine. Here immunoSEQ multiplex PCR was the method, and the copy in TCRdb shows in-frame clones only, minus some. The table lists 130,000 to 150,000 clones, roughly 93% of them singletons. Findings and caveats of the study: Of the AZD1222 recipients, only five or six were seropositive at baseline.

The starting material was peripheral blood, obtained 28 days after the second AZD1222 dose. The source of this sequence is an adult who received the AZD1222 COVID-19 vaccine.

The CDR3: CSVVWGNTEAFF. For the CDR3, the DNA is TGCAGCGTCGTGTGGGGGAACACTGAAGCTTTCTTT. The chain has TRBV29-1 and TRBJ1-1; D unclear. This CDR3 has 12 amino acids. CDR1 and CDR2 from the germline V gene are SQVTM and ANQGSEA. With 6 bases removed from V and 1 base from J, the gap between germline ends came to 9 bases.